This T cell receptor (beta chain) was recorded in a study of cytomegalovirus exposure and HLA in healthy donors. Study-level results: V segments that were indistinguishable, TRBV6-2 and TRBV6-3 among them, were omitted from analysis. CMV serostatus was the sole immune exposure data available.

Germline V gives CDR1 MNHNS, CDR2 SASEGT. The CDR3 extends over 15 amino acids. J lost 5 bases, V lost 4 bases, and 7 bases had no gene match. Healthy bone marrow donors supplied every sample. Each donor was nominally healthy when sampled (though unrecorded immune exposures were likely). Primers included in the PCR were 60 Vbeta and 13 Jbeta primers. Using immunoSEQ multiplex PCR, the repertoire was profiled, and TCRdb retains in-frame clones only, with some absent. The data hold around 98,000 clones, with about 81% observed a single time. Of note for this clone: Antigen specificity is unknown.

This sequence was found in a man aged 35-49 years in good health and CMV-seronegative. Sequenced sample: PBMCs. The V gene is TRBV6-1, the J gene TRBJ2-5; 10 bases agree with TRBD1. CDR3 amino acids: CASSARQGAGETQYF. The DNA of the CDR3 is TGTGCCAGCAGTGCAAGACAGGGGGCAGGGGAGACCCAGTACTTC.